This T cell receptor (beta chain) is from a study of blood T cell repertoires in COVID-19. Study information: The origin of the acute and convalescent COVID-19 samples was the United States, Italy and Spain. The cDNA or gDNA used as material had been derived from T cells, B-cell-depleted T cells, or PBMCs.

This clone was found a few times. The CDR3 extends over 12 amino acids. Per germline, CDR1 SNHLY and CDR2 FYNNEI. Trimming took off 6 bases at V and 6 bases at J, with 11 bases between the two ends. Authors' methods: Reference gene primer amplification gave estimated nucleated cell counts. The assay was immunoSEQ multiplex PCR, and TCRdb's table has in-frame clones only and misses some. The V and J calls and clone size were taken over from that table, and D and trimming were inferred from the DNA. Of fewer than 350,000 clones listed, approximately 80% are singletons. The sequence was obtained from a woman aged 55 to 70 with active or convalescent COVID-19. The rearrangement links TRBV2 to TRBJ1-2; D is ambiguous. Sequencing input: peripheral blood. The CDR3 is CASRNREDGYTF. The CDR3 nucleotides are TGTGCCAGCAGAAATCGGGAAGATGGCTACACCTTC.